Listed here are 10 T cell receptor beta chains from one sample, sequenced in a study of CD8 T cells in ankylosing spondylitis. Study results and caveats: Typical of ankylosing spondylitis blood, it appeared, was a TCR beta motif of fewer than 10 highly homologous variants.

Using its own MiXCR run on the 5' RACE reads, TCRdb lists one record per CDR3 protein. The sample records roughly 370,000 distinct CDR3 sequences, around 20% being singletons. Which antigens these TCRs recognize remains unknown. The source material was blood, either unsorted or a sorted T cell fraction (not recorded which). Receptors were obtained from a male donor with ankylosing spondylitis.

The rearrangement joins TRBV4-3 to TRBJ1-6, with D uncertain. Per germline, CDR1 LGHNA and CDR2 YSLEER. The CDR3 is made up of 14 amino acids. The V gene lost 0 bases and the J gene lost 6 bases, with 6 bases spanning the gap. CDR3 protein: CASSQEGFNSPLHF. DNA for the CDR3: TGCGCCAGCAGCCAAGAGGGGTTTAATTCACCCCTCCACTTT.

The chain uses TRBV15 and TRBJ2-1; perhaps TRBD2 as D (5 bases). Trimming stripped 7 bases from V and 0 bases from J, with 10 bases between. Germline V gives CDR1 LNHNV, CDR2 YYDKDF (reference sequence). The CDR3 covers 14 residues. The CDR3 spells CATMEVSSYNEQFF. CDR3 coding DNA: TGTGCCACCATGGAGGTGAGCTCCTACAATGAGCAGTTCTTC.

This CDR3 reads CASSLMGPGELFF. CDR3 in DNA: TGTGCCAGCAGTTTAATGGGCCCCGGGGAGCTGTTTTTT. J is TRBJ2-2 and V is TRBV12-3 or TRBV12-4; unclear D gene. Trimming removed 2 bases from V and 6 bases from J, with 7 bases in between. This CDR3 contains 13 residues.

This clonotype came up a few times. The chain joins TRBV9 to TRBJ2-5; 8 bases fit TRBD2. V dropped 2 bases and J dropped 4; count of bases not matched to a gene: 10. The CDR3 loop spans 16 amino acids. The germline gives CDR1 SGDLS, CDR2 YYNGEE. The CDR3 is CASSVGIAGRGETQYF. The CDR3 DNA sequence: TGTGCCAGCAGCGTTGGGATAGCGGGAAGGGGAGAGACCCAGTACTTC.

V usage is TRBV27 and J usage is TRBJ2-3, with D unresolved. The V end was cut by 6 bases, the J end by 0 bases, with 7 bases between. CDR1 is MNHEY, CDR2 SMNVEV, per germline (reference sequence). This CDR3 spans 13 amino acids. The DNA of the CDR3 is TGTGCCAGCAGGGGAACTAGCACAGATACGCAGTATTTT. As protein: CASRGTSTDTQYF.

The rearrangement joins TRBV9 to TRBJ2-7; D uncertain. The CDR3 sequence is 14 residues long. The V end lost 1 base, the J end lost 1 base, and 9 bases lay between the germline ends. CDR1 is SGDLS and CDR2 is YYNGEE in the germline V gene. The CDR3 region has the DNA TGTGCCAGCAGCGTACGGTGGGAATCCTACGAGCAGTACTTC. This translates into CASSVRWESYEQYF.

This chain links TRBV28 with TRBJ1-4, with D possibly being TRBD1 (6 bases). The CDR3 covers 14 residues. The V and J ends lost 3 bases and 7 bases respectively, with 12 bases between them. Looked up from germline, CDR1 is MDHEN and CDR2 is SYDVKM. The CDR3 reads CASSFVRGGEKLFF. The CDR3 DNA reads TGTGCCAGCAGTTTCGTGAGGGGGGGTGAAAAACTGTTTTTT.

Ten or more counts support this clonotype. The genes are TRBV5-6 and TRBJ2-5; D tentatively fits TRBD1 or TRBD2 (5 bases each). This CDR3 is 11 amino acids long. From germline, CDR1 is SGHDT and CDR2 YYEEEE. Trimming pared 5 bases from V and 9 bases from J, leaving 11 bases between. CDR3 sequence reads: CASSYRGAQYF. Here the CDR3 DNA reads TGTGCCAGCAGTTATAGAGGGGCCCAGTACTTC.

V usage is TRBV15 and J usage is TRBJ2-7; the D gene is possibly TRBD2 (6 bases). V was cut by 0 bases and J by 5 bases, with 8 bases left in between. Germline V lookup: CDR1 LNHNV, CDR2 YYDKDF (reference sequence). This CDR3 is built from 13 residues. This CDR3 reads CATSRDRRDEQYF. The CDR3 nucleotides read TGTGCCACCAGCAGAGATCGGAGGGACGAGCAGTACTTC.

V gene TRBV20-1 combines with J gene TRBJ2-1; 8 positions agree with TRBD2. The V segment lost 3 bases and the J segment 0 bases; nucleotides outside the gene matches: 13. Germline V gives CDR1 DFQATT, CDR2 SNEGSKA (reference sequence). The CDR3 consists of 18 residues. The CDR3 DNA reads as TGCAGTGCTAGTTCGTCCGGAGCGGGAGACCTCTCCTACAATGAGCAGTTCTTC. Translation gives CSASSSGAGDLSYNEQFF.